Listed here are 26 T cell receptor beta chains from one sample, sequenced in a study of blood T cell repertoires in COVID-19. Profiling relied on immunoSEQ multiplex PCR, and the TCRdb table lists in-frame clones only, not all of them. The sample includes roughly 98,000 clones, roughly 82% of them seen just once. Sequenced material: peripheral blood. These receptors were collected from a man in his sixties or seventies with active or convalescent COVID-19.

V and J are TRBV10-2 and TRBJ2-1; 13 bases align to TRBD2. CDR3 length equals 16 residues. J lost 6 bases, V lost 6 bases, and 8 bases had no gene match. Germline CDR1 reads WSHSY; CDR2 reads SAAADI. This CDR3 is CASRPLAGGRINEQFF. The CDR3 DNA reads TGCGCCAGCAGACCACTAGCGGGGGGGCGGATCAATGAGCAGTTCTTC.

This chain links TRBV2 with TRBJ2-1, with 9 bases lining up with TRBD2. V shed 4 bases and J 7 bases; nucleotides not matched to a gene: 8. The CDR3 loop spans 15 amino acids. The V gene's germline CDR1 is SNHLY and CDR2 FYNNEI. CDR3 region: CASSVEGLARNEQFF. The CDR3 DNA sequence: TGTGCCAGCAGTGTGGAAGGACTAGCGAGGAATGAGCAGTTCTTC.

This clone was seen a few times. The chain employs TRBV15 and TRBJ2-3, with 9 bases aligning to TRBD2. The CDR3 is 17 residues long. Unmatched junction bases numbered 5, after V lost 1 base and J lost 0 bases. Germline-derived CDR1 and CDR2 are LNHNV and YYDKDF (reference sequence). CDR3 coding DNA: TGTGCCACCAGCAGAGTCGAGCTAGCGGGAAGCACAGATACGCAGTATTTT. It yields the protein CATSRVELAGSTDTQYF.

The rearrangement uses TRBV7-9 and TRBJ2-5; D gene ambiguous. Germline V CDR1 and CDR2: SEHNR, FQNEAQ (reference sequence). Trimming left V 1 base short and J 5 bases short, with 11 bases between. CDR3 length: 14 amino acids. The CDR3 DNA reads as TGTGCCAGCAGCTTAGGCGTAAAGAGTGAGACCCAGTACTTC. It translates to CASSLGVKSETQYF.

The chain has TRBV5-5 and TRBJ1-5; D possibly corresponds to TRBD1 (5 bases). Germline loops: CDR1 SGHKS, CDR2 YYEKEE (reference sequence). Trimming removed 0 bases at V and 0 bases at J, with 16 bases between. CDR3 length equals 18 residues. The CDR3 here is CASSLGGLGTYSNQPQHF. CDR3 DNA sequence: TGTGCCAGCAGCTTGGGGGGTCTTGGGACTTATAGCAATCAGCCCCAGCATTTT.

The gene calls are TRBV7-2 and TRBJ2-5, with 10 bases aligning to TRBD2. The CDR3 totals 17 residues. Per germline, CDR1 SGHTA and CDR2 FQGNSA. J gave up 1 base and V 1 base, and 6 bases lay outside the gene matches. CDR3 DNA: TGTGCCAGCAGCTTAGGGCTAGCGGGGGCCGCCCAAGAGACCCAGTACTTC. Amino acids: CASSLGLAGAAQETQYF.

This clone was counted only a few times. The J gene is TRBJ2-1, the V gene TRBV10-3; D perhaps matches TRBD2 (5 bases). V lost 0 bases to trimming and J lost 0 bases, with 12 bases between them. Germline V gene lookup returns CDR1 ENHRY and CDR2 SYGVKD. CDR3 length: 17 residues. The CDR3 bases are TGTGCCATCAGTGAGTCTTCTAGCAGAAGCTCCTACAATGAGCAGTTCTTC. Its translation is CAISESSSRSSYNEQFF.

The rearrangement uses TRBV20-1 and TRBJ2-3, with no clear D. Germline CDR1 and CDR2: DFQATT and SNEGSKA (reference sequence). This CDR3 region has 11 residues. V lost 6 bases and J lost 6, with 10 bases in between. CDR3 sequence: CSALLADTQYF. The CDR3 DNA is TGCAGTGCCCTCTTGGCTGATACGCAGTATTTT.

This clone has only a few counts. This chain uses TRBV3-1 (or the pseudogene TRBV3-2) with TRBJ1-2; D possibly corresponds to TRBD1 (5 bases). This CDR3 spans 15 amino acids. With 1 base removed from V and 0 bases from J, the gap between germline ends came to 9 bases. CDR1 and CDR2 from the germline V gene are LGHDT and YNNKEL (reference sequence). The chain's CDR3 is CASSQGGPANYGYTF. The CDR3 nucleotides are TGTGCCAGCAGCCAAGGGGGCCCAGCTAACTATGGCTACACCTTC.

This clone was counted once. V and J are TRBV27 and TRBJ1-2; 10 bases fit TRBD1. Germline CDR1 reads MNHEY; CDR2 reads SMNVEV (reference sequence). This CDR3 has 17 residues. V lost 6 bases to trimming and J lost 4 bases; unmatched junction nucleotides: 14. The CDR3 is CASRLRQGALSLYGYTF. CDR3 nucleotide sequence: TGTGCCAGCAGACTAAGACAGGGGGCCCTCAGCCTCTATGGCTACACCTTC.

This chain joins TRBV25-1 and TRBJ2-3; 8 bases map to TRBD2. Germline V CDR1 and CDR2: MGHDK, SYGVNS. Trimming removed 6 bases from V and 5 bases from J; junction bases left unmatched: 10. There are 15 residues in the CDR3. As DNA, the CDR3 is TGTGCCAGCAGCCCCCCGGGAGGGCGAGGAGATACGCAGTATTTT. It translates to CASSPPGGRGDTQYF.

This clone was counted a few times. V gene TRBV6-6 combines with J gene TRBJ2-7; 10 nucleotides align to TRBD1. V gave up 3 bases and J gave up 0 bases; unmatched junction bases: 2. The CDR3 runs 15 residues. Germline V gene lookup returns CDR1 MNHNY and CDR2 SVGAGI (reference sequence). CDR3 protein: CASSYGDRGSYEQYF. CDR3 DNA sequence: TGTGCCAGCAGTTATGGGGACAGGGGCTCCTACGAGCAGTACTTC.

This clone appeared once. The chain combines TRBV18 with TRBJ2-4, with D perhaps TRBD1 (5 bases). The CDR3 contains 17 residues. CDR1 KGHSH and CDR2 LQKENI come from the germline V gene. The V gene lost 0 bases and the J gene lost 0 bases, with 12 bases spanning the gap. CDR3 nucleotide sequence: TGTGCCAGCTCACCACCCACAGGAGCCCTAGCCAAAAACATTCAGTACTTC. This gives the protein CASSPPTGALAKNIQYF.

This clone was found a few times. DNA for the CDR3: TGTGCCAGCAGCTTGGACAGAGCCTACGAGCAGTACTTC. Encoded protein: CASSLDRAYEQYF. J is TRBJ2-7 and V is TRBV7-6; the D gene is possibly TRBD1 (6 bases). CDR3 length: 13 amino acids. Trimming removed 3 bases from V and 2 bases from J, with 8 bases in between. Germline assignment: CDR1 SGHVS and CDR2 FNYEAQ.

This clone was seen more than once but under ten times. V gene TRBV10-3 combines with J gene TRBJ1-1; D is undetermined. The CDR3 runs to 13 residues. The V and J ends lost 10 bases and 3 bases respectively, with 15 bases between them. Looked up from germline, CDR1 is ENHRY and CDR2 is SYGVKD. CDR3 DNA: TGTGCCACCAGCACAGTCAAGTACACTGAAGCTTTCTTT. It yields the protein CATSTVKYTEAFF.

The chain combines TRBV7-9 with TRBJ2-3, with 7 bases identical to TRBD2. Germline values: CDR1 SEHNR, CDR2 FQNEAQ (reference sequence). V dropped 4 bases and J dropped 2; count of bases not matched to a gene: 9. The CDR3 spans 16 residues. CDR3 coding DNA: TGTGCCAGCAGCTCCTCACTAGCGAGTTACACAGATACGCAGTATTTT. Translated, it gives CASSSSLASYTDTQYF.

This CDR3 reads CASSEYVGTEAFF. CDR3 nucleotide sequence: TGTGCCAGCAGTGAATATGTCGGCACTGAAGCTTTCTTT. The chain is built from TRBV6-1 and TRBJ1-1; D is undetermined. CDR1 is MNHNS, CDR2 SASEGT, per germline. There are 13 residues in the CDR3. Between the trimmed V and J ends, which lost 2 bases and 4 bases, there was a span of 8 bases.

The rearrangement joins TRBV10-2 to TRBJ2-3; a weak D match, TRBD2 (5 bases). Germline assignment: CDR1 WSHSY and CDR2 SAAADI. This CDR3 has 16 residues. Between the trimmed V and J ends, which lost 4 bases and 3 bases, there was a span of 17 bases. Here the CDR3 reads CASSVGGLAATDTQYF. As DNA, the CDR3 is TGCGCCAGCAGTGTGGGCGGGCTAGCTGCTACAGATACGCAGTATTTT.

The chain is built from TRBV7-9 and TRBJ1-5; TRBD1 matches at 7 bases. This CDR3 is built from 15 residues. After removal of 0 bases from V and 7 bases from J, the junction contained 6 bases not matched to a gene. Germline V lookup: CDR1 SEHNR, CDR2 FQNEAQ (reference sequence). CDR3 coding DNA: TGTGCCAGCAGCTTAGCAGGGGGCGCGGGGCAGCCCCAGCATTTT. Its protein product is CASSLAGGAGQPQHF. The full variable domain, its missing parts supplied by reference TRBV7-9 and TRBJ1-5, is DTGVSQNPRHKITKRGQNVTFRCDPISEHNRLYWYRQTLGQGPEFLTYFQNEAQLEKSRLLSDRFSAERPKGSFSTLEIQRTEQGDSAMYLCASSLAGGAGQPQHFGDGTRLSIL.

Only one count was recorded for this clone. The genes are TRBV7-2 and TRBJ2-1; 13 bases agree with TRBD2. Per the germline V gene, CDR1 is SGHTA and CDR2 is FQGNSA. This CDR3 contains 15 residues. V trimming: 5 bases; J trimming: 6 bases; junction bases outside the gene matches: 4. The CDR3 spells CASSPRTSGGNEQFF. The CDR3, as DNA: TGTGCCAGCAGCCCGAGGACTAGCGGGGGCAATGAGCAGTTCTTC.

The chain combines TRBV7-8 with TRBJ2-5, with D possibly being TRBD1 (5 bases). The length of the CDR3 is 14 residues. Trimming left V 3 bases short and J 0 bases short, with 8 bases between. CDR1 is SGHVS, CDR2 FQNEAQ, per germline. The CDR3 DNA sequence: TGTGCCAGCAGCTTCCCAGGGTACCAAGAGACCCAGTACTTC. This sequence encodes CASSFPGYQETQYF.

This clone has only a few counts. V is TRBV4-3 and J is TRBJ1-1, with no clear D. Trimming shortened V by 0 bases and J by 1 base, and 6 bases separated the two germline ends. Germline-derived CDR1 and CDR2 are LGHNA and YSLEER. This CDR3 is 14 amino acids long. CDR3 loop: CASSQEAGNTEAFF. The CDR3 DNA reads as TGCGCCAGCAGCCAAGAAGCAGGGAACACTGAAGCTTTCTTT.

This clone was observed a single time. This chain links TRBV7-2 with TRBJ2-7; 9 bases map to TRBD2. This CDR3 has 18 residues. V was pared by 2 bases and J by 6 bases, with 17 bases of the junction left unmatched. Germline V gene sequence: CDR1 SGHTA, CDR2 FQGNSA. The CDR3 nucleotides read TGTGCCAGCAGCTTAAATCGCGGGGGGGCCTCATTCTCAAGCGAGCAGTACTTC. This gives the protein CASSLNRGGASFSSEQYF.

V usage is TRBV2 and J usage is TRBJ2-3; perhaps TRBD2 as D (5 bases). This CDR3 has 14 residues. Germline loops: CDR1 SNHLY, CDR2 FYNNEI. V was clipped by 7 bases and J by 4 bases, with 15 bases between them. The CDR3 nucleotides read TGTGCCAGCAAGGTGCTAGGAGGAGCAGATACGCAGTATTTT. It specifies CASKVLGGADTQYF.

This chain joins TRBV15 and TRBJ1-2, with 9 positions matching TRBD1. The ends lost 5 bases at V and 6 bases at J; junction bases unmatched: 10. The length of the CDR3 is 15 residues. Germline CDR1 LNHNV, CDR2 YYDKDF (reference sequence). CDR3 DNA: TGTGCCACCAGCGAGTCAGGACAGGGGAACCATGGCTACACCTTC. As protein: CATSESGQGNHGYTF.

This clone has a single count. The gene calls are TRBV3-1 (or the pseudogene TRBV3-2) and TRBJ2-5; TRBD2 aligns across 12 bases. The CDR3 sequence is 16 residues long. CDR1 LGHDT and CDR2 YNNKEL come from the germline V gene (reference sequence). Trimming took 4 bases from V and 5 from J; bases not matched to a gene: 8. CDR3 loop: CASSPTSGGPGETQYF. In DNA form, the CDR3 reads TGTGCCAGCAGCCCCACTAGCGGGGGGCCGGGGGAGACCCAGTACTTC.